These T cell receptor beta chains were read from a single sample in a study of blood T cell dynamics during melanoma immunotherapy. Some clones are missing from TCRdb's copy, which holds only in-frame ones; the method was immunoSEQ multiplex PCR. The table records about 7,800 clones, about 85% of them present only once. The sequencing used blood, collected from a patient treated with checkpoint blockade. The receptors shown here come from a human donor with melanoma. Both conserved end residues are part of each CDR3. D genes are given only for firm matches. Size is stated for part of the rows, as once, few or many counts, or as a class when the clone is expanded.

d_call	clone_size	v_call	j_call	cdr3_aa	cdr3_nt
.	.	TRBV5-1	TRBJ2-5	CASSEGTAKETQYF	TGCGCCAGCAGCGAAGGGACTGCTAAAGAGACCCAGTACTTC
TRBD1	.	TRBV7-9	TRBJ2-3	CASRFGTGARADTQYF	TGTGCCAGCAGGTTCGGGACAGGGGCTCGGGCGGATACGCAGTATTTT
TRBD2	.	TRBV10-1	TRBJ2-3	CASIAGVGKDTQYF	TGCGCCAGCATAGCGGGAGTGGGGAAGGATACGCAGTATTTT
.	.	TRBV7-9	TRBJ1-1	CAGMDTNTEAFF	TGTGCCGGGATGGACACGAACACTGAAGCTTTCTTT
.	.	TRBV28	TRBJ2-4	CASSLVGGRSLAKNIQYF	TGTGCCAGCAGTTTAGTGGGGGGCCGGTCCTTAGCCAAAAACATTCAGTACTTC
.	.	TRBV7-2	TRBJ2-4	CASSLLGVRPGEDIQYF	TGTGCCAGCAGCTTACTTGGGGTCAGGCCGGGAGAGGACATTCAGTACTTC
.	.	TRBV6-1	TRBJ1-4	CASSLKAANEKLFF	TGTGCCAGCAGCCTCAAAGCGGCTAATGAAAAACTGTTTTTT
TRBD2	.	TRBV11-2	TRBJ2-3	CASSLELTGGLDTQYF	TGTGCCAGCAGCTTAGAGTTAACGGGAGGATTAGATACGCAGTATTTT
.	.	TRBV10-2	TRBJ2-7	CASSEGYEQYF	TGCGCCAGCAGTGAGGGGTACGAGCAGTACTTC
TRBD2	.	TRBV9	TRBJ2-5	CASSAVAGAGETQYF	TGTGCCAGCAGCGCAGTAGCGGGAGCGGGAGAGACCCAGTACTTC
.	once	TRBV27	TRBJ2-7	CASSRRGDYEQYF	TGTGCCAGCAGCCGCCGGGGAGACTACGAGCAGTACTTC
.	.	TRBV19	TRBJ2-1	CASSISGETYNEQFF	TGTGCCAGTAGTATCAGTGGAGAAACCTACAATGAGCAGTTCTTC
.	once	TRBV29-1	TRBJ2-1	CSVDDDESGDRIYNEQFF	TGCAGCGTTGACGACGACGAATCGGGGGACAGAATATACAATGAGCAGTTCTTC
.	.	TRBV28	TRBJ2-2	CASSPPRPLFGELFF	TGTGCCAGCAGCCCTCCCCGCCCTTTGTTCGGGGAGCTGTTTTTT
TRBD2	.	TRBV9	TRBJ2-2	CASSLGLAGAGELFF	TGTGCCAGCAGCTTAGGACTAGCGGGAGCAGGGGAGCTGTTTTTT
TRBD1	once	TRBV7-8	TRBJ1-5	CASSSPRGQGNQPQHF	TGTGCCAGCAGTTCACCGAGGGGACAGGGGAATCAGCCCCAGCATTTT
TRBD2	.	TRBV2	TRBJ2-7	CASEAGGGSYEQYF	TGTGCCAGCGAAGCGGGAGGAGGCTCCTACGAGCAGTACTTC
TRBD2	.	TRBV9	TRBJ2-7	CASSVGSAGVREQYF	TGTGCCAGCAGCGTAGGATCGGCGGGAGTGAGGGAGCAGTACTTC
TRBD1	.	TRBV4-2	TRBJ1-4	CASSQDRQGPFLAF	TGTGCCAGCAGCCAAGACCGACAGGGGCCCTTCCTAGCTTTT
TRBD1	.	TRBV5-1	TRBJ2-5	CASSPGTGQETQYF	TGCGCCAGCAGCCCCGGGACAGGCCAAGAGACCCAGTACTTC
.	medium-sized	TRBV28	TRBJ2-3	CASSPSDTQYF	TGTGCCAGCAGTCCCTCAGATACGCAGTATTTT
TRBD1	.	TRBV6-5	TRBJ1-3	CASSRDRANTIYF	TGTGCCAGCAGTCGGGACAGGGCCAACACCATATATTTT
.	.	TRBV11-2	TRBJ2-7	CASSLSLSEGEQYF	TGTGCCAGCAGCTTAAGCCTCTCGGAGGGCGAGCAGTACTTC
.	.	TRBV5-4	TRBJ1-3	CASSGGQSSGNTIYF	TGTGCCAGCAGCGGAGGACAGAGCTCTGGAAACACCATATATTTT
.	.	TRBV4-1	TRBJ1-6	CASSQVQGSNSPLHF	TGCGCCAGCAGCCAAGTACAGGGCTCGAATTCACCCCTCCACTTT
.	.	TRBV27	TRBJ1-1	CASSLSGRSNTEAFF	TGTGCCAGCAGTTTATCAGGCAGATCGAACACTGAAGCTTTCTTT
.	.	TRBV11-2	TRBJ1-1	CASSQQSTTEAFF	TGTGCCAGCAGCCAACAGTCGACCACTGAAGCTTTCTTT
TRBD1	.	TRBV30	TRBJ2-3	CAWSSTQGAGTDTQYF	TGTGCCTGGAGTTCCACCCAGGGGGCCGGCACAGATACGCAGTATTTT
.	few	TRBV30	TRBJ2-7	CAWSVSDARQYF	TGTGCCTGGAGTGTTTCTGATGCGCGGCAGTACTTC
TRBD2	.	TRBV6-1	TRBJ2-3	CASNQAGGSTDTQYF	TGTGCCAGCAACCAAGCGGGGGGCAGCACAGATACGCAGTATTTT
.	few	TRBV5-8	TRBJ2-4	CASPQVQAAKNIQYF	TGTGCCAGCCCCCAGGTACAGGCAGCCAAAAACATTCAGTACTTC
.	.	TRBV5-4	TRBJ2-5	CASSLEAFVQETQYF	TGTGCCAGCAGCTTGGAGGCGTTCGTCCAAGAGACCCAGTACTTC
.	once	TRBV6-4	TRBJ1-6	CASNEGRNNSPLHF	TGTGCCAGCAATGAGGGCCGGAATAATTCACCCCTCCACTTT
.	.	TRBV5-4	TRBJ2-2	CASSLVSNTGELFF	TGTGCCAGCAGCTTGGTTTCGAACACCGGGGAGCTGTTTTTT
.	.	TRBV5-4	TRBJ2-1	CASSYSRDVSYNEQLF	TGTGCCAGCAGCTATTCGCGGGACGTATCCTACAATGAGCAGCTCTTC
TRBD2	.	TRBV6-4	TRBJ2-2	CASSPVAGEAGELFF	TGTGCCAGCAGTCCTGTAGCGGGAGAGGCCGGGGAGCTGTTTTTT
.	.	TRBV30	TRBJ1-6	CAWSSGGEGISPLHF	TGTGCCTGGAGTTCAGGTGGGGAAGGTATCTCACCCCTCCACTTT
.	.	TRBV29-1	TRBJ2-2	CSVKAESNTGELFF	TGCAGCGTCAAAGCGGAGTCGAACACCGGGGAGCTGTTTTTT
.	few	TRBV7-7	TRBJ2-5	CASSSGRRYQETQYF	TGTGCCAGCAGCAGCGGCAGGAGGTACCAAGAGACCCAGTACTTC
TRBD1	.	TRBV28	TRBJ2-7	CASRWGTGRTYEQYF	TGTGCCAGCAGATGGGGGACAGGGCGTACCTACGAGCAGTACTTC
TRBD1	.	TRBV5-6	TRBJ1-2	CASSRIDRGRIYGYTF	TGTGCCAGCAGCCGTATAGACAGGGGGCGGATCTATGGCTACACCTTC
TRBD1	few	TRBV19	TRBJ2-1	CASIRTGGNEQFF	TGTGCCAGTATACGCACAGGGGGCAATGAGCAGTTCTTC
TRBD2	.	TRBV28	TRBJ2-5	CASSLGGGLTEETQYF	TGTGCCAGCAGTTTAGGGGGGGGACTAACGGAAGAGACCCAGTACTTC
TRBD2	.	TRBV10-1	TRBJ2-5	CASGTSGRGEETQYF	TGCGCCAGTGGGACTAGCGGGAGAGGGGAAGAGACCCAGTACTTC
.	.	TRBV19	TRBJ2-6	CASSIPPSSGANVLTF	TGTGCCAGTAGTATTCCACCTAGCTCTGGGGCCAACGTCCTGACTTTC
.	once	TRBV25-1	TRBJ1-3	CASSPWGAGSGNTIYF	TGTGCCAGCAGTCCCTGGGGGGCAGGCTCTGGAAACACCATATATTTT